The clone carrying this T cell receptor (beta chain) was recorded only once. This sample stems from a study of blood T cell repertoires in COVID-19. On the study more broadly: T cells, B-cell-depleted T cells, or PBMCs provided the cDNA or gDNA that served as material.

The length of the CDR3 is 12 residues. Between the trimmed V and J ends, which lost 6 bases and 8 bases, there was a span of 13 bases. CDR1 and CDR2 (germline): MDHEN, SYDVKM. TCRdb keeps only in-frame clones here, not all; method: immunoSEQ multiplex PCR. The sample has about 100,000 clones; around four fifths are singletons. The receptor's source is a man between 65 and 80 years old with active or convalescent COVID-19. Source material: peripheral blood. The chain links TRBV28 to TRBJ1-2, with unresolved D. CDR3 amino acids: CASSLSPVGYTF. The CDR3 DNA reads TGTGCCAGCAGCCTCTCGCCGGTAGGCTACACCTTC.